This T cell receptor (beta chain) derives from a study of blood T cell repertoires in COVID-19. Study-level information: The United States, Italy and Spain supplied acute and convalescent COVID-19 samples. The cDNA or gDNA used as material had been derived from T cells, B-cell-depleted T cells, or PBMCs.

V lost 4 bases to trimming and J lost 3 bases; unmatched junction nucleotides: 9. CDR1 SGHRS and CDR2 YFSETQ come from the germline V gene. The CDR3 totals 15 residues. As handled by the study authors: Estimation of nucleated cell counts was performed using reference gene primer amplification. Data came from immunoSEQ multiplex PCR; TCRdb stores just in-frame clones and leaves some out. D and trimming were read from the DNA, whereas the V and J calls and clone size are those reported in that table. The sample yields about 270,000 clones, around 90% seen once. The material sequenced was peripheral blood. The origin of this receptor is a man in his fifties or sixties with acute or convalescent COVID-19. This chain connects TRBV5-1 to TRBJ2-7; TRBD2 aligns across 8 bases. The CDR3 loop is CASSLVSGGNYEQYF. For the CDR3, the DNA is TGCGCCAGCAGCCTCGTGAGCGGGGGTAACTACGAGCAGTACTTC. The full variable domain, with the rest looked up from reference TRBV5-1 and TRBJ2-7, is KAGVTQTPRYLIKTRGQQVTLSCSPISGHRSVSWYQQTPGQGLQFLFEYFSETQRNKGNFPGRFSGRQFSNSRSEMNVSTLELGDSALYLCASSLVSGGNYEQYFGPGTRLTVT.